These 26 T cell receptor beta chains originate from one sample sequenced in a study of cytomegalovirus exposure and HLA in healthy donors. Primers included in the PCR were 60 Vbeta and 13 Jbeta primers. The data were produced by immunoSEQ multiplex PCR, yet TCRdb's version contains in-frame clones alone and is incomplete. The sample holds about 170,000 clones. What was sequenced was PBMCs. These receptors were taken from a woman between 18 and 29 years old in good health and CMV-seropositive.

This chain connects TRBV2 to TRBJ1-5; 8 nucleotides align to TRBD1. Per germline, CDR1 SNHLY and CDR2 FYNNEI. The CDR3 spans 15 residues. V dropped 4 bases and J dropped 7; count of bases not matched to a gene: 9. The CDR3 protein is CASSAVRTGRQPQHF. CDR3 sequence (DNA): TGTGCCAGCAGTGCCGTCAGGACAGGGAGACAGCCCCAGCATTTT.

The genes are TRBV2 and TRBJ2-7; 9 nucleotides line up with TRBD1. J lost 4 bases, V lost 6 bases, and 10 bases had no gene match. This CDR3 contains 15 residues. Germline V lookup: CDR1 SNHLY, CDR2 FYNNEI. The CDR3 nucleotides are TGTGCCAGCAGGGCCGGTCGGGACAGGGTTTACGAGCAGTACTTC. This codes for CASRAGRDRVYEQYF.

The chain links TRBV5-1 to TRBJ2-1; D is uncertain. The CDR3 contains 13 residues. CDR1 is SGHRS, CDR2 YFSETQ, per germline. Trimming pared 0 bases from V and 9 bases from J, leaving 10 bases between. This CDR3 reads CASSLDPVGEQFF. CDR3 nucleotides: TGCGCCAGCAGCTTGGATCCGGTCGGTGAGCAGTTCTTC.

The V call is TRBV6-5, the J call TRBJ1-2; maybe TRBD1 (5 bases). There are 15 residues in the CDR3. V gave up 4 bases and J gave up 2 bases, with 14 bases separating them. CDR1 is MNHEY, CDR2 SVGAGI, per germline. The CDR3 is CASSSGLGRNYGYTF. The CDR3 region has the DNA TGTGCCAGCAGTTCAGGGTTGGGAAGGAACTATGGCTACACCTTC.

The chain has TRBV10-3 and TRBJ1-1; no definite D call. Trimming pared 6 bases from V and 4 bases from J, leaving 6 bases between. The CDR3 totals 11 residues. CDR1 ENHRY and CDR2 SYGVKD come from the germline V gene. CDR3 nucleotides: TGTGCCATCAGCGGGGTCACTGAAGCTTTCTTT. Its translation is CAISGVTEAFF.

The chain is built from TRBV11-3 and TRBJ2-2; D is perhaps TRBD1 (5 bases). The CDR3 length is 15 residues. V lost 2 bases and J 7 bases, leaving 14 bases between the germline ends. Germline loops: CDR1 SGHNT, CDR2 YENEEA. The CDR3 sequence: CASSLFPGNVGELFF. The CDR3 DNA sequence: TGTGCCAGCAGCTTATTCCCAGGGAACGTCGGGGAGCTGTTTTTT.

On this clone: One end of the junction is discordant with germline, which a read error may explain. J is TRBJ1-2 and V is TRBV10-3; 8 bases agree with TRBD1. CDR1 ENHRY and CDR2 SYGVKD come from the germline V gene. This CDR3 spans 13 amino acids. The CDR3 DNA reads TGTGCCATCAGTGACCGAGGACAGGGTCTTTCTCGCTTC. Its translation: CAISDRGQGLSRF.

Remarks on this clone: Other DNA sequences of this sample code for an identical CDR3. CDR3 nucleotides: TGTGCCAGCCGGGACAGGGGCTACGAGCAGTACTTC. It yields the protein CASRDRGYEQYF. V gene TRBV2 combines with J gene TRBJ2-7, with TRBD1 matching 10 bases. The CDR3 extends over 12 amino acids. From germline, CDR1 is SNHLY and CDR2 FYNNEI. The V segment lost 8 bases and the J segment 3 bases; nucleotides outside the gene matches: 1.

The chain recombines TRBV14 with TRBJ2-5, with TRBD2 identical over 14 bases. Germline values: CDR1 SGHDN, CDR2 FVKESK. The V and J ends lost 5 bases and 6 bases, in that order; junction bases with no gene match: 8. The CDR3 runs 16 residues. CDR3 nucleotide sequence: TGTGCCAGCAGCACCGGGACTAGCGGGAGACTGAAGACCCAGTACTTC. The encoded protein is CASSTGTSGRLKTQYF.

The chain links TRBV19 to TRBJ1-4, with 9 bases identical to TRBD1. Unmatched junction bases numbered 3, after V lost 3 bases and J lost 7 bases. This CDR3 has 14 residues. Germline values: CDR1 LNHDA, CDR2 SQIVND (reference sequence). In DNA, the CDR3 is TGTGCCAGTAGTATCGACAGGGGGGGTGAAAAACTGTTTTTT. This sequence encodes CASSIDRGGEKLFF.

The CDR3 region has the DNA TGTGCCAGCACTTCTACCAGGGGCCAGTCTACTGGGACCCAGCATTTT. This sequence encodes CASTSTRGQSTGTQHF. The genes are TRBV2 and TRBJ1-5; D possibly corresponds to TRBD1 (6 bases). The CDR3 totals 16 residues. V gave up 7 bases and J gave up 11 bases, with 27 bases separating them. Germline CDR1 reads SNHLY; CDR2 reads FYNNEI.

DNA for the CDR3: TGTGCCAGCAGTTATCGGCAGGAATCCTACAATGAGCAGTTCTTC. It codes for CASSYRQESYNEQFF. The rearrangement joins TRBV6-5 to TRBJ2-1; no firm D call. V was pared by 3 bases and J by 1 base, with 10 bases between. CDR1 is MNHEY and CDR2 is SVGAGI in the germline V gene. This CDR3 spans 15 amino acids.

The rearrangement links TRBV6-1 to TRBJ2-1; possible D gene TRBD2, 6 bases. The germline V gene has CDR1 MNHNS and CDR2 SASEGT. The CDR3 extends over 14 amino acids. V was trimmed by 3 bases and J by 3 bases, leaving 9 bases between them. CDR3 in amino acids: CASSDLGLYNEQFF. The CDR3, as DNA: TGTGCCAGCAGTGACCTGGGACTCTACAATGAGCAGTTCTTC.

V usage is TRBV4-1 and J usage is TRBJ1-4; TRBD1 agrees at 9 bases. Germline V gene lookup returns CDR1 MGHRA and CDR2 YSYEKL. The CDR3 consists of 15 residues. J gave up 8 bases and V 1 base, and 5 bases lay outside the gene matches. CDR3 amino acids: CASSQGGTGWEKLFF. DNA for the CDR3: TGCGCCAGCAGCCAAGGGGGGACAGGGTGGGAAAAACTGTTTTTT.

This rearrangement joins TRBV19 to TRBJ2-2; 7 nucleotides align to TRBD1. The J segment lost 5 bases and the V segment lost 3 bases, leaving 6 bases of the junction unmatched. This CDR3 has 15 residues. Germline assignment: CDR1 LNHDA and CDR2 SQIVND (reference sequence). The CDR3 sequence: CASSIRTGATGELFF. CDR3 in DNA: TGTGCCAGTAGTATTCGCACAGGGGCGACCGGGGAGCTGTTTTTT.

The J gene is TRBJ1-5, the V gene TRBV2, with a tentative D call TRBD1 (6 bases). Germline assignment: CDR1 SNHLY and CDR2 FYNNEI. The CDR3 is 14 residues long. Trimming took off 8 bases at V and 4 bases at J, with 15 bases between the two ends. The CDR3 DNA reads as TGTGCCAGCGGGGCCGGGACACAGAATCAGCCCCAGCATTTT. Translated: CASGAGTQNQPQHF.

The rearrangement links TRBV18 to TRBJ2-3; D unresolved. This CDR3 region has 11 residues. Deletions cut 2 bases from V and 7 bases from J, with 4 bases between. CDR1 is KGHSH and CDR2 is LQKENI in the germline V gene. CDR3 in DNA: TGTGCCAGCTCACCATCCAATACGCAGTATTTT. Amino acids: CASSPSNTQYF. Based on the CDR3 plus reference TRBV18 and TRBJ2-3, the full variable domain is NAGVMQNPRHLVRRRGQEARLRCSPMKGHSHVYWYRQLPEEGLKFMVYLQKENIIDESGMPKERFSAEFPKEGPSILRIQQVVRGDSAAYFCASSPSNTQYFGPGTRLTVL.

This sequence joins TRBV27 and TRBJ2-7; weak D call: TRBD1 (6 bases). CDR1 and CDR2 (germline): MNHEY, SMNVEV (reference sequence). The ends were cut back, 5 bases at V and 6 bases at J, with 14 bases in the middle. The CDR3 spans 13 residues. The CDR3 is CASSNSYRVEQYF. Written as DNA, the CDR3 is TGTGCCAGCAGTAATTCATACAGGGTCGAGCAGTACTTC.

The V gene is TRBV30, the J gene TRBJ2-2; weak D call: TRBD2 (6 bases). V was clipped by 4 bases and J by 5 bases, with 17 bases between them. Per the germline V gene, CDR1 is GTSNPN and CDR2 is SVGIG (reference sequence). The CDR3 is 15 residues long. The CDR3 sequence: CAWNTRRLVTGELFF. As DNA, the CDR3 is TGTGCCTGGAATACCCGGAGACTAGTAACCGGGGAGCTGTTTTTT.

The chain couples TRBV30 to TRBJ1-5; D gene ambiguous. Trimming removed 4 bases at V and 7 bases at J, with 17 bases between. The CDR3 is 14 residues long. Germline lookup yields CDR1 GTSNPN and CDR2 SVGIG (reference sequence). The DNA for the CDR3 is TGTGCCTGGACCCCCTCGGGTTCATGGCAGCCCCAGCATTTT. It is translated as CAWTPSGSWQPQHF.

The CDR3 region has the DNA TGCGCCAGCAGCTTCGATAGGGGGGGAGATACGCAGTATTTT. Amino acids: CASSFDRGGDTQYF. The V and J genes are TRBV5-1 and TRBJ2-3, with D maybe TRBD2 (7 bases). Germline values: CDR1 SGHRS, CDR2 YFSETQ. The CDR3 sequence is 14 residues long. Trimming took off 2 bases at V and 5 bases at J, with 12 bases between the two ends.

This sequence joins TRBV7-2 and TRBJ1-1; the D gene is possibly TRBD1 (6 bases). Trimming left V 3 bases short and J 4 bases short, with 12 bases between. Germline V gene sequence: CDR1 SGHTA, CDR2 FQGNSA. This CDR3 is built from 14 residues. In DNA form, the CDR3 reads TGTGCCAGCAGCTTTGGGGGGGCGGGCACTGAAGCTTTCTTT. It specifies CASSFGGAGTEAFF.

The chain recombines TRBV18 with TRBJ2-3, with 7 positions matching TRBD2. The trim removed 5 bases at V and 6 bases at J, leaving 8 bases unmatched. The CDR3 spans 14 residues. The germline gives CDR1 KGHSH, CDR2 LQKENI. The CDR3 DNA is TGTGCCAGCTCATCGGCGGGAGTAGGGGATACGCAGTATTTT. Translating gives CASSSAGVGDTQYF. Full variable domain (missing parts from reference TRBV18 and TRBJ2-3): NAGVMQNPRHLVRRRGQEARLRCSPMKGHSHVYWYRQLPEEGLKFMVYLQKENIIDESGMPKERFSAEFPKEGPSILRIQQVVRGDSAAYFCASSSAGVGDTQYFGPGTRLTVL.

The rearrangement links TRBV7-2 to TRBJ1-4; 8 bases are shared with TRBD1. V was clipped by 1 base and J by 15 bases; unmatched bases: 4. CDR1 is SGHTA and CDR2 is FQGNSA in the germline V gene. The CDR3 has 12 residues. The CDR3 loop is CASSLDDRGMFF. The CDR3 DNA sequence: TGTGCCAGCAGCTTAGACGACAGGGGAATGTTTTTT.

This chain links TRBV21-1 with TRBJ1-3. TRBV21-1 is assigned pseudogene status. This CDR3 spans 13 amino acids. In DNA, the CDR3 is TGTGCCCCGAGATCGAGCTCTGGAAACACCATATATTTT. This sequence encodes CAPRSSSGNTIYF.

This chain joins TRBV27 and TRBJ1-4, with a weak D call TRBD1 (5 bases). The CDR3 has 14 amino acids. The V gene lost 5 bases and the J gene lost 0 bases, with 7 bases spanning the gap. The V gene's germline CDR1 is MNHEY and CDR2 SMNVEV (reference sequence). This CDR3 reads CASSGGATNEKLFF. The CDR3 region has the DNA TGTGCCAGCAGTGGAGGGGCAACTAATGAAAAACTGTTTTTT.